This T cell receptor (beta chain) is from a study of T cell changes during pregnancy in multiple sclerosis. V gave up 5 bases and J gave up 5 bases, with 16 bases separating them. This CDR3 is 14 amino acids long. Germline loops: CDR1 SGDLS, CDR2 YYNGEE. Only in-frame clones appear in the TCRdb table, and some are missing; sequencing was by immunoSEQ multiplex PCR. There are around 130,000 clones in the sample; approximately 96% occur only once, and roughly 0.45% lies in the top ten. The receptor comes from a female donor with multiple sclerosis, enrolled in a pregnancy study. Material: peripheral blood, obtained after pregnancy. The genes are TRBV9 and TRBJ1-2; D not resolved. This CDR3 reads CASRNVEGAYGYTF. CDR3 bases: TGTGCCAGCAGAAATGTGGAGGGCGCTTATGGCTACACCTTC.